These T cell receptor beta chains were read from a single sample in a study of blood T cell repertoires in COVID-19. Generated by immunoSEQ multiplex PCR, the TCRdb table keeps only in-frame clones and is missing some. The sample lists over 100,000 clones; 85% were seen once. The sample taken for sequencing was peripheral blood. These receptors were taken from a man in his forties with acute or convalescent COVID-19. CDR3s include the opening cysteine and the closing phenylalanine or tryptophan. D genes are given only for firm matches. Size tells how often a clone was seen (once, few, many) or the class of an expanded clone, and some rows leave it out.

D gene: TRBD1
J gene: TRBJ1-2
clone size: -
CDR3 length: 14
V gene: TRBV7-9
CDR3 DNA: TGTGCCAGCAGCGCGGGACAGAGAGTTGGTGGCTACACCTTC
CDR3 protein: CASSAGQRVGGYTF

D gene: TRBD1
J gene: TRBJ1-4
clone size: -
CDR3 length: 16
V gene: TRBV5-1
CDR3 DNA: TGCGCCAGCAGCTTGAACAGGGGGCGCTCTAATGAAAAACTGTTTTTT
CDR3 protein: CASSLNRGRSNEKLFF

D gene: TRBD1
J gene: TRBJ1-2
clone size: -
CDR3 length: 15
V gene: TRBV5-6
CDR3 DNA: TGTGCCAGCACCATGAGAGGGGGCCTAAGTATGCGCTACACCTTC
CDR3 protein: CASTMRGGLSMRYTF

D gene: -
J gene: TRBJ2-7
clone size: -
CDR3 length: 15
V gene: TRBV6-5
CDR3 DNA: TGTGCCAGCATAGGTGGGGAGCTTGACCCCTACGAGCAGTACTTC
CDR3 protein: CASIGGELDPYEQYF

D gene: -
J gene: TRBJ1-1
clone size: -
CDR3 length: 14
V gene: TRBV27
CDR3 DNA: TGTGCCAGCAGTCTTTTGACGGGGAACACTGAAGCTTTCTTT
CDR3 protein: CASSLLTGNTEAFF

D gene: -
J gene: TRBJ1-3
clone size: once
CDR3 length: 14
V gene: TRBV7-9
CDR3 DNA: TGTGCCAGCAGCTTAGGCAGCTCTGGAAACACCATATATTTT
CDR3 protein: CASSLGSSGNTIYF

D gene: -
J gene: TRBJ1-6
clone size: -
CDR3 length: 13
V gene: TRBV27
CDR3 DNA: TGTGCCAGCGGCGGGGCCTATAATTCACCCCTCCACTTT
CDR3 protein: CASGGAYNSPLHF

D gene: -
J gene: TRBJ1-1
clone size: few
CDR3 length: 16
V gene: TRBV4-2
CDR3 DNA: TGTGCCAGCAGCCAAGATCCTCTAGAAGGTAACACTGAAGCTTTCTTT
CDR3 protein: CASSQDPLEGNTEAFF

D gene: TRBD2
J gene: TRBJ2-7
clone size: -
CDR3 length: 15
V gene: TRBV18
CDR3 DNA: TGTGCCAGCTCACCACCGGGACTAAGCTCCTACGAGCAGTACTTC
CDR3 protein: CASSPPGLSSYEQYF

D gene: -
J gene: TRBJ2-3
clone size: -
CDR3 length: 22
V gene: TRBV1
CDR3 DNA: TGCACCAGCAGCCGCCCCTCCTATCCTCTAGCGGGGGTTCCTTCTAGCACAGATACGCAGTATTTT
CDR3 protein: CTSSRPSYPLAGVPSSTDTQYF

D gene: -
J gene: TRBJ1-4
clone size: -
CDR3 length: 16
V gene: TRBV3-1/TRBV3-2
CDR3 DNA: TGTGCCAGCAGCCAAGATCGCAGGGCGCCTAATGAAAAACTGTTTTTT
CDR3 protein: CASSQDRRAPNEKLFF

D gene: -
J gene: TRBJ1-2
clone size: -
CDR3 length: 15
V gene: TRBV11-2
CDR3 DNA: TGTGCCAGCAGCTTAGTGGGCGGGACGGACTATGGCTACACCTTC
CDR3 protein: CASSLVGGTDYGYTF

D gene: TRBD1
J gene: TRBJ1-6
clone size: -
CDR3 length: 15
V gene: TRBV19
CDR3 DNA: TGTGCCAGTAGTATCCGGGACAGCTATAATTCACCCCTCCACTTT
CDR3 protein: CASSIRDSYNSPLHF

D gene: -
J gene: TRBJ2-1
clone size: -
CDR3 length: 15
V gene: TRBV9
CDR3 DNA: TGTGCCAGCAGTGGTGGACAGGGAGGGTACAATGAGCAGTTCTTC
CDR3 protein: CASSGGQGGYNEQFF

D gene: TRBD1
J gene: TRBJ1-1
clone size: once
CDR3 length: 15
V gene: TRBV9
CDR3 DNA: TGTGCCAGCAGCGCGACAGGGAATGGAAACACTGAAGCTTTCTTT
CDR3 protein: CASSATGNGNTEAFF

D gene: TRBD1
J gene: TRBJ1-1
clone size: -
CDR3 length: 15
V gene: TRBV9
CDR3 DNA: TGTGCCAGCAGCGTCGATAGGGGGCGGGACACTGAAGCTTTCTTT
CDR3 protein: CASSVDRGRDTEAFF

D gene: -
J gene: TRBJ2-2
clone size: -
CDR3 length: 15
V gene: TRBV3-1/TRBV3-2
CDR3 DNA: TGTGCCAGCAGCCAGGCAGGGGTGAACACCGGGGAGCTGTTTTTT
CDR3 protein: CASSQAGVNTGELFF

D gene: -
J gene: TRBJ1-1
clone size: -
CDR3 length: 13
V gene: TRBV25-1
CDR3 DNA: TGTGCCAGCAGTTGGAGCAGCTACACTGAAGCTTTCTTT
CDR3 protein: CASSWSSYTEAFF

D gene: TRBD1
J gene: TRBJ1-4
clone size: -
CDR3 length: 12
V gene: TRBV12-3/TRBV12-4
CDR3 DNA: TGTGCCAGCAGTCTAGGACAGGGGAAACTGTTTTTT
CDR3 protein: CASSLGQGKLFF

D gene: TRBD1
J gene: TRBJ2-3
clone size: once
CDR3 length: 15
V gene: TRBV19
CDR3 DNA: TGTGCCAGTAGAACAGGGGGTCGCGGCACAGATACGCAGTATTTT
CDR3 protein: CASRTGGRGTDTQYF

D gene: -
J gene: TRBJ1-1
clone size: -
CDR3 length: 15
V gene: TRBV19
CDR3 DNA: TGTGCCAGTACCCTTGACAGGAGGCCAAGGTCTGAAGCTTTCTTT
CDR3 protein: CASTLDRRPRSEAFF

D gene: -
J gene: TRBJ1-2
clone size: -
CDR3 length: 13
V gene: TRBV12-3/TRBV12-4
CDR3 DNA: TGTGCCAGCACCCGTGTGGGCTCCTATGGCTACACCTTC
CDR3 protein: CASTRVGSYGYTF

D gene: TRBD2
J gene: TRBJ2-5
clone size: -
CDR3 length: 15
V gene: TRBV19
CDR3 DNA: TGTGCCAGTAGTGGGAGCGGGGGGGCGCGGGAGACCCAGTACTTC
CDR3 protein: CASSGSGGARETQYF

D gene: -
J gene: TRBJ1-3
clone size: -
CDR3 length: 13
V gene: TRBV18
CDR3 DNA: TGTGCCAGCTCAGACGGACAGTTCCACACCATATATTTT
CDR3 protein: CASSDGQFHTIYF

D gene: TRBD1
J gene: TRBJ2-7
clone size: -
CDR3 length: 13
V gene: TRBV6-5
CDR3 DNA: TGTGCCAGCAGTCTAGGGACAGCTGGCGAGCAGTACTTC
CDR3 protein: CASSLGTAGEQYF

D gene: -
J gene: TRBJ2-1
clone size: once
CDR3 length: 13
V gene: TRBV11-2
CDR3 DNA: TGTGCCAGCAGCTTAGGACGGAGCAATGAGCAGTTCTTC
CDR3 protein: CASSLGRSNEQFF

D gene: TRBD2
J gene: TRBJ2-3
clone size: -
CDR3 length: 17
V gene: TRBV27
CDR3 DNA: TGTGCCAGCAAGGACTGGAAAGCGGGGTGGGCGGCAGATACGCAGTATTTT
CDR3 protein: CASKDWKAGWAADTQYF

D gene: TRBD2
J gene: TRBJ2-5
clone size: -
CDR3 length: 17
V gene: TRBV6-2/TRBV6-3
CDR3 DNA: TGTGCCAGCAGTTATCCGGGACTAGCGGGGGACTGGGAGACCCAGTACTTC
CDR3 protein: CASSYPGLAGDWETQYF

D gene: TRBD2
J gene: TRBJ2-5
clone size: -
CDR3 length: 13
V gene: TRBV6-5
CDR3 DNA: TGTGCCAGCAAGCTAGCGGGGTCGGAGACCCAGTACTTC
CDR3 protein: CASKLAGSETQYF

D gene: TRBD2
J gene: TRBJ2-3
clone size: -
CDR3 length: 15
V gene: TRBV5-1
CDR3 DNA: TGCGCCAGCAGCCCACGCGGGGGGGTTACAGATACGCAGTATTTT
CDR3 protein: CASSPRGGVTDTQYF

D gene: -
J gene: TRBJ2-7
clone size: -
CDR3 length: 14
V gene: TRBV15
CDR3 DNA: TGTGCCACCAGCGGCCGGGACTCTTTCTACGAGCAGTACTTC
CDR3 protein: CATSGRDSFYEQYF

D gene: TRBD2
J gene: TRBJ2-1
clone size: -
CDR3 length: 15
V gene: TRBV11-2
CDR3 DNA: TGTGCCAGCAGCTTAGATCCTGGCGGGAGCAATGAGCAGTTCTTC
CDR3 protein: CASSLDPGGSNEQFF

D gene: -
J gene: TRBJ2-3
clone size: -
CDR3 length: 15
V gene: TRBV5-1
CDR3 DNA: TGCGCCAGCAGCCCGGGTGGGTCGAAGTCAGATACGCAGTATTTT
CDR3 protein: CASSPGGSKSDTQYF

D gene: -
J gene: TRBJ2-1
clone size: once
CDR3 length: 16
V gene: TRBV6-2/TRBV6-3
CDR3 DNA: TGTGCCAGCAGTTACTGGGCTAGCCCTTCCTACAATGAGCAGTTCTTC
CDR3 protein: CASSYWASPSYNEQFF

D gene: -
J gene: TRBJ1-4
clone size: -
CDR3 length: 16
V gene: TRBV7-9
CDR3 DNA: TGTGCCAGCAGCTTCCCGACAGGAGGACGGAGTGAAAAACTGTTTTTT
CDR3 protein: CASSFPTGGRSEKLFF

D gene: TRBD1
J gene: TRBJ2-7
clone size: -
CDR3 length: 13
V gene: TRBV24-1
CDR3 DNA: TGTGCCACCAGTGAGGGACAGGGTTACGAGCAGTACTTC
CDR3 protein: CATSEGQGYEQYF

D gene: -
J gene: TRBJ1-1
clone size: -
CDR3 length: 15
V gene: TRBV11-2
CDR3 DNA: TGTGCCAGCCATCCTGGAGGGATTGAGGACACTGAAGCTTTCTTT
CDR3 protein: CASHPGGIEDTEAFF

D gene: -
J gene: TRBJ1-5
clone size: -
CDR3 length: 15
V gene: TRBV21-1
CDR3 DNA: TGTGCCAGCAATGGGGAGGGCCCTATGAATCAGCCCCAGCATTTT
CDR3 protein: CASNGEGPMNQPQHF

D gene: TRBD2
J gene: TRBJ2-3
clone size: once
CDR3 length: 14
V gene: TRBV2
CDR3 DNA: TGTGCCAGCAGGATAACTAGCGGAACAGATACGCAGTATTTT
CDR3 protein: CASRITSGTDTQYF

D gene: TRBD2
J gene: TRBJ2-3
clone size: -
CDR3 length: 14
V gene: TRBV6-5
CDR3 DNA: TGTGCCAGTAATAGCGGGGGAGGCACAGATACGCAGTATTTT
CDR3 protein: CASNSGGGTDTQYF

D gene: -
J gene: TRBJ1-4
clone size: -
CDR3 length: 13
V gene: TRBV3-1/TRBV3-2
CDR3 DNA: TGTGCCAGCAGCCAAGACGGGCGGGGAAAACTGTTTTTT
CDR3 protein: CASSQDGRGKLFF

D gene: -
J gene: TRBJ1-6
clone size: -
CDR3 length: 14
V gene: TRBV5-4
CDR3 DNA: TGTGCCAGCAGCTTAGACGGGGGGAGGTCACCCCTCCACTTT
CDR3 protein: CASSLDGGRSPLHF

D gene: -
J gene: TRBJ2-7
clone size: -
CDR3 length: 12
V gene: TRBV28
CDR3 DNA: TGTGCCACGCGACAGAGTCACTACGAGCAGTACTTC
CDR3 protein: CATRQSHYEQYF

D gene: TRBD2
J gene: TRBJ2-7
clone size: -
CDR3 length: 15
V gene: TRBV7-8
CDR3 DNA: TGTGCCAGCAGCCCACGACTAGCGGGGACCTACGAGCAGTACTTC
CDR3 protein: CASSPRLAGTYEQYF

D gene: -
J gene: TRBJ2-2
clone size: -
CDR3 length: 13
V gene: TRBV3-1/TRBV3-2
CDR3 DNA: TGTGCCAGCAGCCAACAGGGTTCCGGGGAGCTGTTTTTT
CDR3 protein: CASSQQGSGELFF